This is a list of T cell receptor beta chains from one sample in a study of blood T cell repertoires in COVID-19. Assay: immunoSEQ multiplex PCR; the TCRdb copy retains only in-frame clones and omits some. The sample holds about 250,000 clones, around 80% seen once. The sequencing input was peripheral blood. Receptor source: a man between 40 and 49 years old with acute or convalescent COVID-19. Both conserved end residues are part of each CDR3. D genes are given only for firm matches. The size of a clone is reported for some rows only, either as once, few or many, or as a class for expanded clones.

CDR3nt	CDR3aa	d_gene	v_gene	j_gene	abundance
TGTGCCAGTAGTTCACAACAGGGGACGAAGACCCAGTACTTC	CASSSQQGTKTQYF	TRBD1	TRBV19	TRBJ2-5	-
TGTGCCAGCAGTGACAGGGAAATAGCTAACTATGGCTACACCTTC	CASSDREIANYGYTF	-	TRBV25-1	TRBJ1-2	-
TGTGCCATCAGTGAGGAAGACTTAGACAATGAGCAGTTCTTC	CAISEEDLDNEQFF	-	TRBV10-3	TRBJ2-1	-
TGTGCCAGTAGTACCGGGAATGCGGACACTGAAGCTTTCTTT	CASSTGNADTEAFF	-	TRBV19	TRBJ1-1	-
TGTGCCAGCAGCGTAGGGACTAGCGGAGCCCTTCACACAGATACGCAGTATTTT	CASSVGTSGALHTDTQYF	TRBD2	TRBV9	TRBJ2-3	-
TGTGCCAGCAGTTTCTGGGCCCAGACCCTCCACTTT	CASSFWAQTLHF	-	TRBV12-3/TRBV12-4	TRBJ1-6	-
TGCAGCGTGGCGGGGACGAGGGATCAGCCCCAGCATTTT	CSVAGTRDQPQHF	-	TRBV29-1	TRBJ1-5	-
TGCGCCAGCAGTCGGGACAGGGTCTACGAGCAGTACTTC	CASSRDRVYEQYF	TRBD1	TRBV4-1	TRBJ2-7	-
TGTGCCAGCAGCCAACCAACTAGCGGGGGGACCTTAGCCAAAAACATTCAGTACTTC	CASSQPTSGGTLAKNIQYF	TRBD2	TRBV3-1/TRBV3-2	TRBJ2-4	-
TGTGCCACCAGTGTCCAGTATGGCTACACCTTC	CATSVQYGYTF	-	TRBV24-1	TRBJ1-2	-
TGTGCCAGCAGCGCTGGACAGGGGATTGGCGGCACTGAAGCTTTCTTT	CASSAGQGIGGTEAFF	TRBD1	TRBV11-3	TRBJ1-1	-
TGTGCCAGCACCAAGGACAGGTATAGCAATCAGCCCCAGCATTTT	CASTKDRYSNQPQHF	TRBD1	TRBV6-5	TRBJ1-5	few
TGTGCCAGCAGCCTAGGGACTAGCGGGAGTGGTGAGCAGTACTTC	CASSLGTSGSGEQYF	TRBD2	TRBV3-1/TRBV3-2	TRBJ2-7	-
TGCGCCAGCAGCTTTTCCGGGACAAATGGCTACACCTTC	CASSFSGTNGYTF	-	TRBV5-1	TRBJ1-2	-
TGTGCCAGCAGCTTTGATGGGCTAGCGGGCACAGATACGCAGTATTTT	CASSFDGLAGTDTQYF	TRBD2	TRBV7-2	TRBJ2-3	few
TGCGCCAGCAGCTTGGGGGGACAGGGTAACGGCTACACCTTC	CASSLGGQGNGYTF	TRBD1	TRBV5-1	TRBJ1-2	-
TGTGCCAGCAGCCCCGACAGGGTTAATCAGCCCCAGCATTTT	CASSPDRVNQPQHF	TRBD1	TRBV5-5	TRBJ1-5	-
TGCAGCGTTGAGGGACAGGGGAGAGATACGCAGTATTTT	CSVEGQGRDTQYF	TRBD1	TRBV29-1	TRBJ2-3	-
TGTGCCAGCAGAGCCCCGGGACAGAACACCGGGGAGCTGTTTTTT	CASRAPGQNTGELFF	-	TRBV6-5	TRBJ2-2	-
TGTGCCAGCAGCGCCCAGCAGGGCTGGCACACTGAAGCTTTCTTT	CASSAQQGWHTEAFF	-	TRBV7-8	TRBJ1-1	-
TGTGCCTGGAGTGTCTGGGCTAGCGGGAGCAATGAGCAGTTCTTC	CAWSVWASGSNEQFF	TRBD2	TRBV30	TRBJ2-1	-
TGTGCCATCAGTGGTAGCGGGTGGGACACAGATACGCAGTATTTT	CAISGSGWDTDTQYF	TRBD2	TRBV10-3	TRBJ2-3	-
TGTGCCAGCTCACCACCGTGGGCACTTGGAGATACGCAGTATTTT	CASSPPWALGDTQYF	-	TRBV18	TRBJ2-3	once
TGTGCCAGCAGCCAAGGACTAGCGGGAGGGTCCAGCTCCTACGAGCAGTACTTC	CASSQGLAGGSSSYEQYF	TRBD2	TRBV7-6	TRBJ2-7	-
TGTGCCAGCAGCAAAGCGCTTAGGACAGTCTATGGCTACACCTTC	CASSKALRTVYGYTF	-	TRBV21-1	TRBJ1-2	-
TGTGCCAGCAGCGATCCCGGGACATTAACCTACGAGCAGTACTTC	CASSDPGTLTYEQYF	-	TRBV3-1/TRBV3-2	TRBJ2-7	-
TGTGCCAGCAGCGTCAGGCGGGAGTTACGCGGGAATGAGCAGTTCTTC	CASSVRRELRGNEQFF	TRBD2	TRBV11-2	TRBJ2-1	-